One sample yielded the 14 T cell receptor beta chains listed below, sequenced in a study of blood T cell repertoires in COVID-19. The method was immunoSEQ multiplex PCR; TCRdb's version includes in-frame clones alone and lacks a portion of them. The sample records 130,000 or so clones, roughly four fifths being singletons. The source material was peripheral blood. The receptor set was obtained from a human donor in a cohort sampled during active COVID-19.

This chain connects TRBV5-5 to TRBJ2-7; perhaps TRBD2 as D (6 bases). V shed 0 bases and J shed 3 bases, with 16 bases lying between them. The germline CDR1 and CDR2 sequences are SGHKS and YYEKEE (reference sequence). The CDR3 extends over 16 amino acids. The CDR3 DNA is TGTGCCAGCAGCTTGGCCTCCGCCCGGAGGGTCTACGAGCAGTACTTC. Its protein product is CASSLASARRVYEQYF. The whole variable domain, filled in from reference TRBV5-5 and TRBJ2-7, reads DAGVTQSPTHLIKTRGQQVTLRCSPISGHKSVSWYQQVLGQGPQFIFQYYEKEERGRGNFPDRFSARQFPNYSSELNVNALLLGDSALYLCASSLASARRVYEQYFGPGTRLTVT.

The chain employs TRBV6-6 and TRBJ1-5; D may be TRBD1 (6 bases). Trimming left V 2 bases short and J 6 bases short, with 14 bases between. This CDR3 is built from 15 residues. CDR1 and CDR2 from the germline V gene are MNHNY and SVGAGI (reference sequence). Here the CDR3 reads CASSYPTGISQPQHF. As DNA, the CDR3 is TGTGCCAGCAGTTACCCCACAGGGATCAGTCAGCCCCAGCATTTT.

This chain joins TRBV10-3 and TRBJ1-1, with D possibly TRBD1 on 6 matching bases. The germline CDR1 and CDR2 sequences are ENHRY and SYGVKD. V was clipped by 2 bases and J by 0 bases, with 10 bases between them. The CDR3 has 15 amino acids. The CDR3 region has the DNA TGTGCCATCAGTGAGCCGGGACACCTGAACACTGAAGCTTTCTTT. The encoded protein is CAISEPGHLNTEAFF.

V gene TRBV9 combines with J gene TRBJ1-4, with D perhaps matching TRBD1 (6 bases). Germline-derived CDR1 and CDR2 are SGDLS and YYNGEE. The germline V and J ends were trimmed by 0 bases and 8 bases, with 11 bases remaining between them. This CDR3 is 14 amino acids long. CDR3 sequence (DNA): TGTGCCAGCAGCGTAGATGGTACAGGGGAAAAACTGTTTTTT. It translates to CASSVDGTGEKLFF.

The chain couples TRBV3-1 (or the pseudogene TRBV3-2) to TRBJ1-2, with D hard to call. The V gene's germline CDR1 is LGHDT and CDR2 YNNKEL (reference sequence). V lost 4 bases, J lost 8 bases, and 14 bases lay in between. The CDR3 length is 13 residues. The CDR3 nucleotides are TGTGCCAGCAGCCCGGACGGGGATAGGGGCTACACCTTC. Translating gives CASSPDGDRGYTF.

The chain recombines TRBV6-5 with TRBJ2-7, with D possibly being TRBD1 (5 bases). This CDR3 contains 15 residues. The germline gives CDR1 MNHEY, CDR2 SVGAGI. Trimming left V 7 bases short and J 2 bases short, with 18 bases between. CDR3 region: CASTYRQSVTYEQYF. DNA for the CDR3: TGTGCCAGCACCTACAGACAGTCCGTTACCTACGAGCAGTACTTC.

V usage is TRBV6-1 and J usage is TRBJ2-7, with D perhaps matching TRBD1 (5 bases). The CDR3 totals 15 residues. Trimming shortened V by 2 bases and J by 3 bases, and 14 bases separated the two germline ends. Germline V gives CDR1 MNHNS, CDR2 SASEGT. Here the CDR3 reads CASSERQGSYYEQYF. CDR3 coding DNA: TGTGCCAGCAGTGAACGCCAGGGAAGCTACTACGAGCAGTACTTC.

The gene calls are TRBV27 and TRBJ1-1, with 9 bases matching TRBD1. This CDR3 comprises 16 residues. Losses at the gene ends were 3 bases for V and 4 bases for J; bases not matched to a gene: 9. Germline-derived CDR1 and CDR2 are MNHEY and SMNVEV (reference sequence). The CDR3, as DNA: TGTGCCAGCAGTTTTTTCTGGGTACAGGGGGCCACTGAAGCTTTCTTT. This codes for CASSFFWVQGATEAFF.

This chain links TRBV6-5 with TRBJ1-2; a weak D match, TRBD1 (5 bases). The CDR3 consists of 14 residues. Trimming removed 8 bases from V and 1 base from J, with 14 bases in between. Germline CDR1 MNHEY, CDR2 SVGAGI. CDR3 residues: CASGRQRINYGYTF. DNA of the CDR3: TGTGCCAGCGGGCGACAGAGGATTAACTATGGCTACACCTTC.

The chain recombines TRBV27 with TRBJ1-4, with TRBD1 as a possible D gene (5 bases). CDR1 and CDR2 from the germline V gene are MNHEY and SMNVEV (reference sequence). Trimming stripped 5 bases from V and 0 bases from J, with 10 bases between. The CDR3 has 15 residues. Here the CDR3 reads CASSPGESTNEKLFF. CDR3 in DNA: TGTGCCAGCAGTCCGGGGGAGTCAACTAATGAAAAACTGTTTTTT.

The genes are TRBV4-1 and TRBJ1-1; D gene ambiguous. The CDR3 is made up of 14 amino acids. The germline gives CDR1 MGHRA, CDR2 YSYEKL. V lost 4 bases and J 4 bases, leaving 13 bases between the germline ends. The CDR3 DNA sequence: TGCGCCAGCAGCCTGGGTGGCGAGGGCACTGAAGCTTTCTTT. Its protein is CASSLGGEGTEAFF.

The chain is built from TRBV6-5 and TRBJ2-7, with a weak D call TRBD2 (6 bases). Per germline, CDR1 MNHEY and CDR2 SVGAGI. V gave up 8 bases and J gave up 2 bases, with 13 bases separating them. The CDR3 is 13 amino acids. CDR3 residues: CASGGSGAYEQYF. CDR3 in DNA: TGTGCCAGCGGGGGTAGCGGTGCCTACGAGCAGTACTTC.

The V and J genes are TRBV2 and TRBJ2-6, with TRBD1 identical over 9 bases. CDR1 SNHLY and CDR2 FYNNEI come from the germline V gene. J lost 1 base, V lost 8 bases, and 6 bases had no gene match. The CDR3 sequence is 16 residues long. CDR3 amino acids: CASVRDRASGANVLTF. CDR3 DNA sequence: TGTGCCAGCGTTAGGGACAGGGCATCTGGGGCCAACGTCCTGACTTTC. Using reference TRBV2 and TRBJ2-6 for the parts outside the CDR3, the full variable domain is EPEVTQTPSHQVTQMGQEVILRCVPISNHLYFYWYRQILGQKVEFLVSFYNNEISEKSEIFDDQFSVERPDGSNFTLKIRSTKLEDSAMYFCASVRDRASGANVLTFGAGSRLTVL.

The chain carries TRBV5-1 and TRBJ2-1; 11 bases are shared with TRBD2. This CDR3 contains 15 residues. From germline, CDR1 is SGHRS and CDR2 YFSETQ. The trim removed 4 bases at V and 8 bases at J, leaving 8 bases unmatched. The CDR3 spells CASSPLAGGGHEQFF. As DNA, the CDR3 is TGCGCCAGCAGCCCCCTAGCGGGAGGAGGGCATGAGCAGTTCTTC.